These 9 T cell receptor beta chains were sequenced from one sample in a study of cytomegalovirus exposure and HLA in healthy donors. 60 Vbeta and 13 Jbeta primers were used in PCR. Libraries were prepared by immunoSEQ multiplex PCR; TCRdb keeps only in-frame clonotypes and omits some of them. The sample shows around 130,000 clones, approximately 74% of them seen only once. The source material was PBMCs. All receptors derive from a middle-aged man in good health and CMV-seropositive.

In this sample, this clone turned up a few times. The J gene is TRBJ2-3, the V gene TRBV6-1; D may be TRBD2 (6 bases). Germline lookup yields CDR1 MNHNS and CDR2 SASEGT. The CDR3 consists of 14 residues. V was pared by 10 bases and J by 0 bases, with 14 bases between. CDR3 residues: CAISVGTSTDTQYF. CDR3 DNA sequence: TGTGCCATCTCCGTCGGGACTAGCACAGATACGCAGTATTTT.

The chain links TRBV29-1 to TRBJ2-7, with no clear D. Germline V CDR1 and CDR2: SQVTM, ANQGSEA. The V gene lost 6 bases and the J gene lost 4 bases, with 10 bases spanning the gap. CDR3 length: 11 amino acids. In DNA, the CDR3 is TGCAGCGTCGCCGAGGTATACGAGCAGTACTTC. Translating it yields CSVAEVYEQYF.

There are a few counts of this clone. The CDR3 region has the DNA TGTGCCAGTAGTATATCGGGGACTCGGATTCAGAAAAAACTGTTTTTT. It encodes CASSISGTRIQKKLFF. The chain links TRBV19 to TRBJ1-4; D is perhaps TRBD1 (5 bases). The CDR3 spans 16 residues. V lost 2 bases and J 9 bases, leaving 19 bases between the germline ends. Germline CDR1 LNHDA, CDR2 SQIVND (reference sequence).

This clone occurred once. This CDR3 is also generated by other DNA sequences in the sample. The J gene is TRBJ1-1, the V gene TRBV6-5; D gene uncertain. Per the germline V gene, CDR1 is MNHEY and CDR2 is SVGAGI. The CDR3 totals 13 residues. Trimming cost V 0 bases and J 2 bases, with 4 bases left between them. The CDR3 loop is CASSYSKNTEAFF. In DNA, the CDR3 is TGTGCCAGCAGTTACTCTAAAAACACTGAAGCTTTCTTT.

This clone was observed a few times. This chain joins TRBV5-6 and TRBJ1-1; D is unresolved. V was shortened by 0 bases and J by 7 bases, with 4 bases between the two germline ends. The CDR3 is 11 residues long. Germline CDR1 and CDR2: SGHDT and YYEEEE. CDR3 sequence reads: CASSLDSEAFF. The DNA for the CDR3 is TGTGCCAGCAGCTTGGACAGTGAAGCTTTCTTT.

This clone was counted between two and nine times. This chain joins TRBV18 and TRBJ2-6; 7 bases fit TRBD1. Germline V lookup: CDR1 KGHSH, CDR2 LQKENI. Unmatched junction bases numbered 17, after V lost 0 bases and J lost 0 bases. The CDR3 contains 22 residues. The CDR3 nucleotides are TGTGCCAGCTCACCACCGACCTTTTTACAGGACAGGCAGAGCTCTGGGGCCAACGTCCTGACTTTC. It is translated as CASSPPTFLQDRQSSGANVLTF.

V and J are TRBV7-3 and TRBJ1-1; 11 bases align to TRBD1. CDR1 SGHTA and CDR2 FQGTGA come from the germline V gene. This CDR3 region has 13 residues. Unmatched junction bases numbered 6, after V lost 5 bases and J lost 10 bases. Written as DNA, the CDR3 is TGTGCCAGCAGCCCCCGGGACAGGGGGAGAGCTTTCTTT. Its translation is CASSPRDRGRAFF.

This sequence joins TRBV27 and TRBJ2-1; TRBD2 agrees at 8 bases. J gave up 6 bases and V 5 bases, and 6 bases lay outside the gene matches. Germline V gene lookup returns CDR1 MNHEY and CDR2 SMNVEV (reference sequence). The CDR3 is 14 residues long. CDR3 loop: CASSLRGGFNEQFF. The CDR3 bases are TGTGCCAGCAGTCTCCGGGGGGGATTCAATGAGCAGTTCTTC.

The chain employs TRBV29-1 and TRBJ1-2, with TRBD1 matching over 11 bases. The J segment lost 7 bases and the V segment lost 7 bases, leaving 5 bases of the junction unmatched. The CDR3 has 12 amino acids. Germline V gene sequence: CDR1 SQVTM, CDR2 ANQGSEA. CDR3 sequence (DNA): TGCAGCGGGGGGGACAGGGGGTCTGGCTACACCTTC. It yields the protein CSGGDRGSGYTF.